Shown below are 25 T cell receptor beta chains from a single sample sequenced in a study of beta chain features in type 1 diabetes (dated by TCRdb to the late 2010s). The research as a whole found: A moderate but significant shortening of TCRB CDR3 length was observed in type 1 diabetes patients in all four CD4+ subsets.

The library came from the immunoSEQ multiplex PCR assay. The High Capacity cDNA Reverse Transcription Kit was used to reverse transcribe all of the isolated RNA, meaning that expressed TCRB transcripts were what got sequenced. TCRdb obtained this table from immuneACCESS and retained in-frame rearrangements with V and J assigned. These tables miss some clones; where compared with another copy, unresolved V genes account for less than half of the shortfall, and the remainder is unexplained. This sample is represented by hundreds of thousands of clones; over 13% of them were singletons. The ten largest clones take up nearly 0.04% of the sample. These receptors have no known antigen. The specimen sequenced was naive CD4+ T cells from blood. According to the study, the label for this sample's cell subset or site signals: true naive CD4+ T cells. These TCRs come from a man between 18 and 29 years old with type 1 diabetes.

The table lists this clone with a few counts. The rearrangement joins TRBV21-1 to TRBJ2-4; the tabulated D call, TRBD2, remains unverified against the DNA. TRBV21-1 is deemed a pseudogene. The CDR3 spans 15 residues. In DNA form, the CDR3 reads TGTGCCAGCAGCAAAGTCGGGAGCCCTAAAAACATTCAGTACTTC. It specifies CASSKVGSPKNIQYF.

This clone has a handful of counts. V gene TRBV29-1 combines with J gene TRBJ2-7, with 7 bases lining up with TRBD1. This CDR3 contains 12 residues. J was trimmed by 7 bases and V by 8 bases; bases with no gene match: 11. Germline CDR1 is SQVTM and CDR2 is ANQGSEA. CDR3 nucleotide sequence: TGCAGCACAGGGGTCCGCTCTGGTGAGCAGTACTTC. Its translation: CSTGVRSGEQYF.

This clone has a handful of counts. V gene TRBV20-1 combines with J gene TRBJ1-6, with TRBD1 matching 8 bases. The CDR3 extends over 11 amino acids. From germline, CDR1 is DFQATT and CDR2 SNEGSKA (reference sequence). J was trimmed by 13 bases and V by 1 base; bases with no gene match: 0. CDR3 region: CSARGQGPLHF. The CDR3 nucleotides read TGCAGTGCTAGAGGACAGGGGCCCCTCCACTTT.

The CDR3 DNA reads as TGTGCCAGCAGCGTAGGGGCTAGCGCCACCATCAAACTCACCACAGATACGCAGTATTTT. It specifies CASSVGASATIKLTTDTQYF. The rearrangement joins TRBV9 to TRBJ2-3; a possible D gene is TRBD2 (6 bases). The CDR3 spans 20 residues. V lost 0 bases and J lost 2, with 25 bases in between. From germline, CDR1 is SGDLS and CDR2 YYNGEE.

In its sample, this clone was seen a few times. CDR3 sequence: CASSLVHRTTNEKLFF. The CDR3 nucleotides read TGTGCCAGCAGCTTAGTTCACCGCACAACTAATGAAAAACTGTTTTTT. The chain couples TRBV7-2 to TRBJ1-4; D gene unclear. The CDR3 contains 16 residues. The germline CDR1 and CDR2 sequences are SGHTA and FQGNSA. Trimming cost V 1 base and J 0 bases, with 9 bases left between them.

In its sample, this clone was seen a few times. Other DNA sequences within the sample encode an identical CDR3. The chain recombines TRBV18 with TRBJ2-5; no clear D gene. The germline gives CDR1 KGHSH, CDR2 LQKENI. V lost 0 bases, J lost 5 bases, and 7 bases lay in between. CDR3 length: 13 amino acids. The CDR3 protein is CASSPPTLETQYF. In DNA form, the CDR3 reads TGTGCCAGCTCACCACCGACCCTGGAGACCCAGTACTTC.

V and J are TRBV7-2 and TRBJ2-1; no definite D call. The CDR3 extends over 13 amino acids. Trimming cost V 1 base and J 4 bases, with 5 bases left between them. CDR1 and CDR2 (germline): SGHTA, FQGNSA. CDR3 nucleotide sequence: TGTGCCAGCAGCTTAGGCCGATACAATGAGCAGTTCTTC. Protein product: CASSLGRYNEQFF.

The chain employs TRBV29-1 and TRBJ2-6, with a tentative D call TRBD2 (5 bases). V was pared by 1 base and J by 2 bases, with 6 bases between. Germline V gene data show CDR1 as SQVTM and CDR2 as ANQGSEA. The CDR3 runs to 14 residues. The CDR3 here is CSVEGEPGANVLTF. The CDR3, as DNA: TGCAGCGTTGAAGGGGAGCCTGGGGCCAACGTCCTGACTTTC.

The CDR3 here is CASSPTQGRASTEAFF. The DNA of the CDR3 is TGTGCCAGCTCACCGACACAGGGAAGGGCTAGCACTGAAGCTTTCTTT. The V gene is TRBV18, the J gene TRBJ1-1, with D possibly TRBD1 on 6 matching bases. The CDR3 consists of 16 residues. CDR1 KGHSH and CDR2 LQKENI come from the germline V gene. The V and J ends lost 3 bases and 4 bases respectively, with 18 bases between them.

This chain joins TRBV2 and TRBJ2-6, with a tentative D call TRBD2 (5 bases). V was pared by 2 bases and J by 4 bases, with 6 bases between. Looked up from germline, CDR1 is SNHLY and CDR2 is FYNNEI. This CDR3 has 14 amino acids. Here the CDR3 DNA reads TGTGCCAGCAGTGAACGGGGAGGGGCCAACGTCCTGACTTTC. Amino acid sequence: CASSERGGANVLTF.

This sequence joins TRBV2 and TRBJ1-5, with D perhaps TRBD1 (6 bases). This CDR3 comprises 14 residues. Trimming took off 4 bases at V and 5 bases at J, with 12 bases between the two ends. Germline CDR1 is SNHLY and CDR2 is FYNNEI. This CDR3 is CASSGEGGDQPQHF. The CDR3, as DNA: TGTGCCAGCAGTGGTGAGGGGGGCGATCAGCCCCAGCATTTT.

This clone has a handful of counts. The CDR3 loop is CAISARDGDTEAFF. CDR3 DNA: TGTGCCATCAGTGCCCGGGACGGGGACACTGAAGCTTTCTTT. The chain carries TRBV10-3 and TRBJ1-1; D is possibly TRBD1 (5 bases). Germline V CDR1 and CDR2: ENHRY, SYGVKD. The CDR3 has 14 residues. Between the trimmed V and J ends, which lost 4 bases and 3 bases, there was a span of 12 bases.

This clone was seen only a few times. The rearrangement uses TRBV2 and TRBJ2-5; 8 nucleotides align to TRBD2. From germline, CDR1 is SNHLY and CDR2 FYNNEI. V lost 7 bases, J lost 0 bases, and 7 bases stayed unmatched. The CDR3 is 15 residues long. The CDR3 DNA reads TGTGCCAGCACCCCAGGCGGGGGGAACCAAGAGACCCAGTACTTC. Its protein is CASTPGGGNQETQYF.

This clone was seen a few times. V and J are TRBV30 and TRBJ1-5; D gene ambiguous. Germline-derived CDR1 and CDR2 are GTSNPN and SVGIG (reference sequence). Trimming took off 2 bases at V and 8 bases at J, with 7 bases between the two ends. The CDR3 loop spans 11 amino acids. CDR3 sequence reads: CAWSSGEPQHF. CDR3 DNA sequence: TGTGCCTGGAGTAGTGGGGAGCCCCAGCATTTT.

V gene TRBV30 combines with J gene TRBJ2-1, with D unresolved. V lost 2 bases and J 4 bases, leaving 6 bases between the germline ends. Germline V CDR1 and CDR2: GTSNPN, SVGIG (reference sequence). The CDR3 is 12 residues long. CDR3 bases: TGTGCCTGGAGTCCAGAGTACAATGAGCAGTTCTTC. This translates into CAWSPEYNEQFF.

There are a few counts of this clone. The chain has TRBV30 and TRBJ2-2; D uncertain. CDR3 length: 11 residues. Germline V CDR1 and CDR2: GTSNPN, SVGIG (reference sequence). Trimming took 2 bases from V and 7 from J, leaving 5 bases between them. The CDR3 reads CAWSLYGELFF. The CDR3 bases are TGTGCCTGGAGTTTATACGGGGAGCTGTTTTTT. The entire variable domain, with the rest obtained from reference TRBV30 and TRBJ2-2, is as follows: SQTIHQWPATLVQPVGSPLSLECTVEGTSNPNLYWYRQAAGRGLQLLFYSVGIGQISSEVPQNLSASRPQDRQFILSSKKLLLSDSGFYLCAWSLYGELFFGEGSRLTVL.

The V gene is TRBV29-1, the J gene TRBJ1-2; D remains ambiguous. This CDR3 contains 13 residues. CDR1 and CDR2 from the germline V gene are SQVTM and ANQGSEA. V lost 4 bases and J 5 bases, leaving 14 bases between the germline ends. The CDR3 is CSVGRALGYGYTF. The CDR3 nucleotides read TGCAGCGTTGGGCGGGCGCTTGGGTATGGCTACACCTTC.

This clone was detected a few times. The chain joins TRBV30 to TRBJ2-3; TRBD1 aligns across 7 bases. Germline trimming cut 2 bases from V and 1 base from J; bases unmatched to any gene: 9. The germline V gene has CDR1 GTSNPN and CDR2 SVGIG (reference sequence). This CDR3 has 16 residues. DNA of the CDR3: TGTGCCTGGAGTCCTCTCCGACAGGGACGCACAGATACGCAGTATTTT. Residues: CAWSPLRQGRTDTQYF.

The rearrangement links TRBV7-2 to TRBJ1-2, with 8 bases that match TRBD1. Trimming removed 4 bases from V and 8 bases from J; junction bases left unmatched: 6. Germline values: CDR1 SGHTA, CDR2 FQGNSA. CDR3 size: 13 residues. DNA for the CDR3: TGTGCCAGCAGCTCAGGACAGGGAACCGGCTACACCTTC. Protein: CASSSGQGTGYTF.

The chain combines TRBV9 with TRBJ2-7; TRBD1 agrees at 8 bases. The V and J ends lost 4 bases and 4 bases, in that order; junction bases with no gene match: 10. This CDR3 has 15 amino acids. The germline V gene encodes CDR1 SGDLS and CDR2 YYNGEE. The DNA for the CDR3 is TGTGCCAGCAGCCCCCGGACAGGGAATACTTACGAGCAGTACTTC. Translation: CASSPRTGNTYEQYF. The full variable domain, completed using reference TRBV9 and TRBJ2-7, is DSGVTQTPKHLITATGQRVTLRCSPRSGDLSVYWYQQSLDQGLQFLIQYYNGEERAKGNILERFSAQQFPDLHSELNLSSLELGDSALYFCASSPRTGNTYEQYFGPGTRLTVT.

Details on this clone: A much larger clone lies a single base off, so this may be a read error. The chain is built from TRBV9 and TRBJ2-3; no definite D call. Per the germline V gene, CDR1 is SGDLS and CDR2 is YYNGEE. With 4 bases removed from V and 2 bases from J, the gap between germline ends came to 5 bases. The CDR3 loop spans 12 amino acids. The CDR3 is CASSPHTDTQYF. The CDR3 DNA follows: TGTGCCAGCAGCCCGCACACAGATACGCAGTATTTT.

This chain joins TRBV7-2 and TRBJ1-2; 8 bases line up with TRBD1. Trimming removed 5 bases from V and 4 bases from J; junction bases left unmatched: 3. CDR3 length equals 13 residues. CDR1 is SGHTA, CDR2 FQGNSA, per germline. CDR3 sequence (DNA): TGTGCCAGCAGCCCTACAGGGGGCTATGGCTACACCTTC. It specifies CASSPTGGYGYTF.

The chain carries TRBV4-3 and TRBJ2-7, with TRBD1 matching 9 bases. The J segment lost 2 bases and the V segment lost 3 bases, leaving 8 bases of the junction unmatched. The CDR3 loop spans 16 amino acids. CDR1 and CDR2 from the germline V gene are LGHNA and YSLEER. CDR3 in DNA: TGCGCCAGCAGCCACCGATGGACAGGGGATACCTACGAGCAGTACTTC. Translated, it gives CASSHRWTGDTYEQYF.

The sample holds a few counts of this clone. The CDR3 spells CASSVVETNNEQFF. As DNA, the CDR3 is TGTGCCAGCAGCGTAGTGGAAACTAACAATGAGCAGTTCTTC. The chain employs TRBV9 and TRBJ2-1; D not resolved. The CDR3 runs to 14 residues. Trimming pared 0 bases from V and 5 bases from J, leaving 9 bases between. CDR1 and CDR2 from the germline V gene are SGDLS and YYNGEE.

This clone has more than one count but fewer than ten. The rearrangement uses TRBV27 and TRBJ2-7; 8 bases align to TRBD2. The CDR3 sequence is 16 residues long. Germline V gives CDR1 MNHEY, CDR2 SMNVEV (reference sequence). With 5 bases clipped from V and 6 bases from J, the junction kept 15 bases outside the gene matches. This CDR3 reads CASSIAGSGSSSEQYF. The CDR3 DNA is TGTGCCAGCAGTATTGCCGGGAGCGGGAGCTCGTCCGAGCAGTACTTC.